These 25 T cell receptor beta chains share one sample of origin, sequenced in a study of neurological immune-mediated disorders. TCRdb analysed the 5' RACE reads with MiXCR anew, one entry per CDR3 protein. Among under 80,000 distinct CDR3 sequences listed, roughly 3.6% were seen once. Sequenced input: PBMCs. Source of these receptors: a man aged 30 to 45 with multiple sclerosis.

This clonotype was seen many times. The chain uses TRBV5-1 and TRBJ1-1, with a tentative D call TRBD1 (5 bases). Germline CDR1 and CDR2: SGHRS and YFSETQ. The CDR3 contains 14 residues. With 3 bases removed from V and 1 base from J, the gap between germline ends came to 10 bases. The CDR3 sequence: CASSYWGTNTEAFF. As DNA, the CDR3 is TGCGCCAGCAGCTATTGGGGGACGAACACTGAAGCTTTCTTT.

In this sample, this clonotype turned up many times. The chain recombines TRBV15 with TRBJ2-7; D is uncertain. V was trimmed by 5 bases and J by 1 base, leaving 15 bases between them. The CDR3 sequence is 15 residues long. Germline V CDR1 and CDR2: LNHNV, YYDKDF (reference sequence). The CDR3 DNA reads as TGTGCCACCAGCCCCCGGACCACGAAGTCCTACGAGCAGTACTTC. Its translation: CATSPRTTKSYEQYF.

In this sample, this clonotype turned up many times. This chain joins TRBV12-3 or TRBV12-4 and TRBJ2-1, with 10 bases aligning to TRBD1. The CDR3 consists of 15 residues. The junction had 7 bases not matched to a gene; V was cut back by 5 bases and J by 6 bases. The CDR3 nucleotides read TGTGCCAGCAGTATCAGGACAGGGGGATTCAATGAGCAGTTCTTC. Its protein product is CASSIRTGGFNEQFF.

Ten or more counts support this clonotype. The junction and the germline gene differ at one end; a read error may be behind it. The rearrangement joins TRBV6-2 or TRBV6-3 to TRBJ1-5; D remains ambiguous. This CDR3 has 14 amino acids. CDR1 and CDR2 (germline): MNHEY, SVGEGT. The CDR3 region has the DNA TGTGCCAGCACCCCCCGGGTGCGGGAACAGCCCCAGAATTTT. Residues: CASTPRVREQPQNF.

This clonotype was recorded many times. V and J are TRBV3-1 and TRBJ1-1; D is uncertain. CDR1 and CDR2 from the germline V gene are LGHDT and YNNKEL (reference sequence). The CDR3 covers 14 residues. V was trimmed by 4 bases and J by 7 bases, leaving 16 bases between them. CDR3 sequence reads: CASSRQRVSVEAFF. For the CDR3, the DNA is TGTGCCAGCAGCCGCCAGAGGGTGTCGGTTGAAGCTTTCTTT.

This rearrangement joins TRBV5-5 to TRBJ2-1; 12 bases are a match to TRBD1. V lost 4 bases and J lost 7; bases outside the gene matches: 9. CDR1 and CDR2 from the germline V gene are SGHKS and YYEKEE (reference sequence). The CDR3 contains 16 residues. The DNA of the CDR3 is TGTGCCAGCAGCCCCGGGACAGGGGGCCTTGAGAATGAGCAGTTCTTC. Protein: CASSPGTGGLENEQFF. The full variable domain, with the rest looked up from reference TRBV5-5 and TRBJ2-1, is DAGVTQSPTHLIKTRGQQVTLRCSPISGHKSVSWYQQVLGQGPQFIFQYYEKEERGRGNFPDRFSARQFPNYSSELNVNALLLGDSALYLCASSPGTGGLENEQFFGPGTRLTVL.

This clonotype showed up many times. The CDR3 coding sequence is TGTGCCAGCAGCCTAGGGTCAAGGGACGGCTACACCTTC. Its protein product is CASSLGSRDGYTF. This chain uses TRBV7-9 with TRBJ1-2; D is perhaps TRBD1 (5 bases). The CDR3 consists of 13 residues. With 5 bases removed from V and 8 bases from J, the gap between germline ends came to 15 bases. The germline V gene encodes CDR1 SEHNR and CDR2 FQNEAQ (reference sequence).

There are many counts of this clonotype. This rearrangement joins TRBV6-6 to TRBJ1-1; tentatively, D is TRBD1 (6 bases). Germline CDR1 reads MNHNY; CDR2 reads SVGAGI (reference sequence). The CDR3 has 14 residues. Deletions cut 6 bases from V and 1 base from J, with 12 bases between. The DNA of the CDR3 is TGTGCCAGCAGCAGGGGACACCGGAACACTGAAGCTTTCTTT. As protein: CASSRGHRNTEAFF.

This clonotype showed up many times. The chain combines TRBV20-1 with TRBJ2-5, with D unresolved. The V end was cut by 1 base, the J end by 5 bases, with 17 bases between. Germline V gene lookup returns CDR1 DFQATT and CDR2 SNEGSKA (reference sequence). The CDR3 has 15 amino acids. This chain's CDR3 is CSARGPPRASETQYF. The DNA for the CDR3 is TGCAGTGCTAGAGGTCCCCCAAGGGCGTCGGAGACCCAGTACTTC.

This clonotype was recorded at least ten times. The genes are TRBV5-1 and TRBJ2-2; D is undetermined. Trimming stripped 0 bases from V and 1 base from J, with 7 bases between. The CDR3 totals 15 residues. Germline lookup yields CDR1 SGHRS and CDR2 YFSETQ. DNA of the CDR3: TGCGCCAGCAGCTTGGGGACGGGGAACACCGGGGAGCTGTTTTTT. Its protein is CASSLGTGNTGELFF.

This clonotype was counted at least ten times. V usage is TRBV6-6 and J usage is TRBJ2-1; D gene ambiguous. The length of the CDR3 is 12 residues. Trimming removed 2 bases from V and 9 bases from J, with 8 bases in between. The germline CDR1 and CDR2 sequences are MNHNY and SVGAGI (reference sequence). CDR3 loop: CASSYAPSEQFF. As DNA, the CDR3 is TGTGCCAGCAGTTACGCACCCTCTGAGCAGTTCTTC.

This clonotype occurred many times. The DNA for the CDR3 is TGTGCCAGCAGCCAGATGGGGAGTACTGGGGCCAACGTCCTGACTTTC. Residues: CASSQMGSTGANVLTF. This chain joins TRBV3-1 and TRBJ2-6; TRBD2 might be the D (5 bases). This CDR3 has 16 amino acids. CDR1 and CDR2 from the germline V gene are LGHDT and YNNKEL (reference sequence). V was pared by 3 bases and J by 2 bases, with 11 bases between.

The sample holds many counts of this clonotype. This chain uses TRBV11-2 with TRBJ2-1, with 14 bases identical to TRBD2. V lost 4 bases, J lost 0 bases, and 5 bases stayed unmatched. From germline, CDR1 is SGHAT and CDR2 FQNNGV. This CDR3 comprises 18 residues. The CDR3 sequence is CASSSGTSGGRSYNEQFF. CDR3 sequence (DNA): TGTGCCAGCAGCTCGGGGACTAGCGGGGGCCGCTCCTACAATGAGCAGTTCTTC.

This clonotype was detected once. A much bigger clone sits one base away, suggesting this may be a read error. This chain links TRBV18 with TRBJ1-2; no clear D. CDR3 length: 14 amino acids. Germline V gene lookup returns CDR1 KGHSH and CDR2 LQKENI. Trimming removed 4 bases at V and 5 bases at J, with 14 bases between. CDR3 sequence reads: CASSQPGKVYGYTF. DNA for the CDR3: TGTGCCAGCTCACAACCGGGAAAGGTTTATGGCTACACCTTC. The full variable domain, with the rest looked up from reference TRBV18 and TRBJ1-2, is NAGVMQNPRHLVRRRGQEARLRCSPMKGHSHVYWYRQLPEEGLKFMVYLQKENIIDESGMPKERFSAEFPKEGPSILRIQQVVRGDSAAYFCASSQPGKVYGYTFGSGTRLTVV.

Many counts were recorded for this clonotype. The J gene is TRBJ1-2, the V gene TRBV29-1; maybe TRBD1 (5 bases). The length of the CDR3 is 14 residues. Trimming took off 3 bases at V and 3 bases at J, with 14 bases between the two ends. From germline, CDR1 is SQVTM and CDR2 ANQGSEA. The DNA of the CDR3 is TGCAGCGTTGACTACGCAGGGCCCTACTATGGCTACACCTTC. This translates into CSVDYAGPYYGYTF. The full variable domain, completed using reference TRBV29-1 and TRBJ1-2, is SAVISQKPSRDICQRGTSLTIQCQVDSQVTMMFWYRQQPGQSLTLIATANQGSEATYESGFVIDKFPISRPNLTFSTLTVSNMSPEDSSIYLCSVDYAGPYYGYTFGSGTRLTVV.

This clonotype occurred a few times. V is TRBV21-1 and J is TRBJ1-5; the D segment call TRBD1 is taken from the table without a DNA check. TRBV21-1 is shown as a pseudogene. The CDR3 extends over 17 amino acids. The DNA of the CDR3 is TGTGCCAGCAGCCCCTTAAAGCTGGGGGCTAGCAATCAGCCCCAGCATTTT. It specifies CASSPLKLGASNQPQHF.

The table lists this clonotype with many counts. The genes are TRBV10-3 and TRBJ2-7; TRBD1 aligns across 10 bases. With V trimmed by 6 bases and J by 2 bases, 19 bases remained unmatched. CDR1 is ENHRY and CDR2 is SYGVKD in the germline V gene. The CDR3 is 19 amino acids. The CDR3 loop is CAISGSGTGADSDPYEQYF. CDR3 DNA sequence: TGTGCCATCAGCGGTTCCGGGACAGGGGCCGATTCCGACCCCTACGAGCAGTACTTC.

There are many counts of this clonotype. The J gene is TRBJ2-5, the V gene TRBV20-1, with 8 bases identical to TRBD1. CDR3 length equals 12 residues. J gave up 1 base and V 5 bases, and 0 bases lay outside the gene matches. The germline V gene encodes CDR1 DFQATT and CDR2 SNEGSKA (reference sequence). CDR3 in DNA: TGCAGTGCTGGACAGGGCCAAGAGACCCAGTACTTC. Amino acids: CSAGQGQETQYF.

This clonotype was seen ten or more times. The J gene is TRBJ2-5, the V gene TRBV4-1; D is perhaps TRBD1 (6 bases). The CDR3 extends over 14 amino acids. Germline V lookup: CDR1 MGHRA, CDR2 YSYEKL. V was trimmed by 5 bases and J by 1 base, leaving 11 bases between them. The CDR3 region is CASSARTVQETQYF. CDR3 DNA: TGCGCCAGCAGCGCCAGGACAGTCCAAGAGACCCAGTACTTC.

There are many counts of this clonotype. The chain carries TRBV5-1 and TRBJ2-2; D remains ambiguous. V gave up 0 bases and J gave up 1 base, with 4 bases separating them. The germline CDR1 and CDR2 sequences are SGHRS and YFSETQ. The CDR3 contains 14 residues. CDR3 nucleotides: TGCGCCAGCAGCTTGGACATGAACACCGGGGAGCTGTTTTTT. It codes for CASSLDMNTGELFF.

This clonotype came up many times. The chain has TRBV6-2 or TRBV6-3 and TRBJ2-7, with 11 bases aligning to TRBD2. The CDR3 is made up of 15 amino acids. V was pared by 6 bases and J by 2 bases, with 6 bases of the junction left unmatched. The germline V gene has CDR1 MNHEY and CDR2 SVGEGT. The CDR3, as DNA: TGTGCCAGCAGCCCCCTTAGCGGGGGGGCCTACGAGCAGTACTTC. This sequence encodes CASSPLSGGAYEQYF.

The table lists this clonotype with many counts. V usage is TRBV2 and J usage is TRBJ2-2; D remains ambiguous. Germline lookup yields CDR1 SNHLY and CDR2 FYNNEI. The germline V and J ends were trimmed by 0 bases and 7 bases, with 9 bases remaining between them. The CDR3 consists of 14 residues. This CDR3 is CASSEAPKGGELFF. The CDR3 nucleotides are TGTGCCAGCAGTGAAGCGCCTAAAGGCGGGGAGCTGTTTTTT.

This clonotype was counted many times. This chain links TRBV12-3 or TRBV12-4 with TRBJ2-2; 8 nucleotides align to TRBD1. The CDR3 sequence is 15 residues long. V was pared by 5 bases and J by 4 bases, with 6 bases of the junction left unmatched. The CDR3 nucleotides are TGTGCCAGCAGTCCCCGGACAGGGAGCACCGGGGAGCTGTTTTTT. It is translated as CASSPRTGSTGELFF.

This clonotype was recorded at least ten times. The chain links TRBV5-1 to TRBJ1-1; 9 bases line up with TRBD1. Looked up from germline, CDR1 is SGHRS and CDR2 is YFSETQ. This CDR3 is 16 amino acids long. The junction had 8 bases not matched to a gene; V was cut back by 3 bases and J by 2 bases. The CDR3 bases are TGCGCCAGCAGCTGGAGGGGACAGGGTTCTAACACTGAAGCTTTCTTT. Protein: CASSWRGQGSNTEAFF.

This clonotype was counted between two and nine times. The junction differs from germline at one of its ends, possibly a read error. The V call is TRBV20-1, the J call TRBJ1-5; D not certain. The CDR3 is 14 residues long. From germline, CDR1 is DFQATT and CDR2 SNEGSKA (reference sequence). The CDR3 DNA sequence: TGCAGTGCTAGTAAACCCCGGAGCAATCAGCCCCAGAATTTT. It encodes CSASKPRSNQPQNF.